This passage covers 5 T cell receptor beta chains from one sample sequenced in a study of T cells in narcolepsy. Assay: immunoSEQ multiplex PCR; the TCRdb copy retains only in-frame clones and omits some. This sample has approximately 25,000 clones, with roughly four fifths found just once. Sequencing was carried out using memory (CD45RA-) CD4+ T cells from blood. The receptors shown here come from a human donor in good health.

This chain connects TRBV28 to TRBJ1-2, with D maybe TRBD1 (5 bases). In germline, CDR1 is MDHEN, CDR2 SYDVKM. V was shortened by 3 bases and J by 4 bases, with 9 bases between the two germline ends. The CDR3 is 13 residues long. The chain's CDR3 is CASSFSGPYGYTF. DNA for the CDR3: TGTGCCAGCAGTTTCTCGGGGCCCTATGGCTACACCTTC.

In its sample, this clone was seen a few times. V is TRBV19 and J is TRBJ2-2; weak D call: TRBD1 (7 bases). V was cut by 6 bases and J by 4 bases, with 12 bases left in between. This CDR3 has 14 amino acids. Germline V gene lookup returns CDR1 LNHDA and CDR2 SQIVND (reference sequence). The DNA of the CDR3 is TGTGCCAGTAGGGAGGGGGCGAGCACCGGGGAGCTGTTTTTT. Its translation: CASREGASTGELFF.

This clone was seen a single time. The chain employs TRBV28 and TRBJ1-2; unclear D gene. Germline V gene data show CDR1 as MDHEN and CDR2 as SYDVKM. Trimming took off 8 bases at V and 4 bases at J, with 11 bases between the two ends. The CDR3 is 12 residues long. The CDR3 spells CASGRTLYGYTF. Here the CDR3 DNA reads TGTGCCAGCGGCAGAACCCTCTATGGCTACACCTTC.

This chain connects TRBV10-1 to TRBJ2-2, with 7 nucleotides matching TRBD2. The CDR3 contains 18 residues. Germline V gene lookup returns CDR1 WNHNN and CDR2 SYGVQD (reference sequence). The V gene end was trimmed by 0 bases and the J gene end by 3 bases; junction bases not matched to a gene: 10. The CDR3 is CASSESRGAGVHTGELFF. Here the CDR3 DNA reads TGCGCCAGCAGTGAGTCGAGGGGCGCGGGAGTGCACACCGGGGAGCTGTTTTTT.

The V call is TRBV5-1, the J call TRBJ2-3; 13 positions agree with TRBD2. Unmatched junction bases numbered 2, after V lost 2 bases and J lost 2 bases. Germline CDR1 and CDR2: SGHRS and YFSETQ. This CDR3 is 16 amino acids long. The CDR3 sequence: CASSFGLAGATDTQYF. The CDR3 bases are TGCGCCAGCAGCTTCGGACTAGCGGGAGCCACAGATACGCAGTATTTT. Variable domain in full (rest from reference TRBV5-1 and TRBJ2-3): KAGVTQTPRYLIKTRGQQVTLSCSPISGHRSVSWYQQTPGQGLQFLFEYFSETQRNKGNFPGRFSGRQFSNSRSEMNVSTLELGDSALYLCASSFGLAGATDTQYFGPGTRLTVL.